One sample yielded the 4 T cell receptor beta chains listed below, sequenced in a study of T cells after yellow fever vaccination. TCRdb re-called the 5' RACE reads through MiXCR, storing one row per CDR3 protein. This sample has about 13,000 distinct CDR3 sequences, with nearly 5% found just once. This specimen was PBMCs, either bulk or a sorted T-cell subset (CD4+, CD8+, memory, or dextramer-sorted; not recorded which), taken 45 days after the yellow fever booster vaccination. These receptors originate from a man aged 30-40 years who received the YFV17D yellow fever vaccine.

The V and J genes are TRBV20-1 and TRBJ2-1; D ambiguous. Germline CDR1 reads DFQATT; CDR2 reads SNEGSKA (reference sequence). The CDR3 runs to 12 residues. The CDR3 sequence: CRALGSYNEQFF. CDR3 sequence (DNA): TGCAGAGCCCTAGGCTCATACAATGAGCAGTTCTTC.

This clonotype has a count of ten or more. The rearrangement links TRBV5-5 to TRBJ1-4; TRBD1 is a possible D gene (5 bases). The CDR3 loop spans 12 amino acids. Germline values: CDR1 SGHKS, CDR2 YYEKEE (reference sequence). The V end was cut by 4 bases, the J end by 8 bases, with 9 bases between. CDR3 in DNA: TGTGCCAGCAGCCCAGCAGGGGAAAAACTGTTTTTT. Residues: CASSPAGEKLFF. Supplemented by reference TRBV5-5 and TRBJ1-4, the full variable domain reads DAGVTQSPTHLIKTRGQQVTLRCSPISGHKSVSWYQQVLGQGPQFIFQYYEKEERGRGNFPDRFSARQFPNYSSELNVNALLLGDSALYLCASSPAGEKLFFGSGTQLSVL.

This clonotype has ten or more counts. The chain employs TRBV28 and TRBJ2-7, with D perhaps TRBD2 (5 bases). This CDR3 comprises 12 residues. The V and J ends lost 8 bases and 2 bases respectively, with 10 bases between them. Per the germline V gene, CDR1 is MDHEN and CDR2 is SYDVKM. Written as DNA, the CDR3 is TGTGCCAGCGGATTGGGAGCCTACGAGCAGTACTTC. Its protein is CASGLGAYEQYF.

This clonotype has at least ten counts. The rearrangement uses TRBV19 and TRBJ2-2; D may be TRBD1 (6 bases). V was cut by 3 bases and J by 1 base, with 12 bases left in between. This CDR3 has 16 residues. Germline V CDR1 and CDR2: LNHDA, SQIVND (reference sequence). The CDR3 here is CASSIRTALNTGELFF. Written as DNA, the CDR3 is TGTGCCAGTAGTATCCGGACAGCACTGAACACCGGGGAGCTGTTTTTT.